This TCR beta chain comes out of a study of blood T cell repertoires in COVID-19. Overall study: Sites across the United States, Italy and Spain contributed samples from acute and convalescent COVID-19. Sources were T cells, B-cell-depleted T cells, or PBMCs; the material itself was cDNA or gDNA.

Per the original methods: Reference gene primers were amplified, and this amplification served to estimate nucleated cell counts. Assay: immunoSEQ multiplex PCR; the TCRdb copy retains only in-frame clones and omits some. Clone size and V and J calls were adopted from that table, with D and trimming inferred from the DNA. Among approximately 240,000 clones listed, 65% to 90% were seen once. From germline, CDR1 is MNHEY and CDR2 SVGAGI. J was trimmed by 4 bases and V by 6 bases; bases with no gene match: 6. The CDR3 length is 15 residues. The chain couples TRBV6-5 to TRBJ1-5, with 10 bases fitting TRBD1. The specimen was peripheral blood. This receptor was identified in a woman of 80 years or more with active or convalescent COVID-19. CDR3 in amino acids: CASRSGTGANQPQHF. CDR3 nucleotides: TGTGCCAGCAGGTCCGGGACAGGGGCAAATCAGCCCCAGCATTTT.